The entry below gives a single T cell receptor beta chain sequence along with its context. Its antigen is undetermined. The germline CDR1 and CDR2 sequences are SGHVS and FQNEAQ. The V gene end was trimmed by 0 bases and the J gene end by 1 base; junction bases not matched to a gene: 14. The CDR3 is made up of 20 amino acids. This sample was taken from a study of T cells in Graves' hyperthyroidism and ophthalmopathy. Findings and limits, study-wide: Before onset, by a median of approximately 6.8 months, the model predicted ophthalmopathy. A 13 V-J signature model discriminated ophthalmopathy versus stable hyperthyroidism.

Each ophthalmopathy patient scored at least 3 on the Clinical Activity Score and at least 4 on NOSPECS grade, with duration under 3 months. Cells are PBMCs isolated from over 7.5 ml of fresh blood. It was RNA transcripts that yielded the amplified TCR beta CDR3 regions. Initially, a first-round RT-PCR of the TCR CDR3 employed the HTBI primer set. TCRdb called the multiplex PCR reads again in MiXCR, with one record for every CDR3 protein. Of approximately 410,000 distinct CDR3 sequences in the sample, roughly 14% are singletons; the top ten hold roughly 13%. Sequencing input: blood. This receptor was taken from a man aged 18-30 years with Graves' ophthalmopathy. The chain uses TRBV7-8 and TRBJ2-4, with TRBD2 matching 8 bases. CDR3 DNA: TGTGCCAGCAGCTTAGCGGTATTGGGACTAGTCGAGAGTGCCAAAAACATTCAGTACTTC. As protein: CASSLAVLGLVESAKNIQYF.